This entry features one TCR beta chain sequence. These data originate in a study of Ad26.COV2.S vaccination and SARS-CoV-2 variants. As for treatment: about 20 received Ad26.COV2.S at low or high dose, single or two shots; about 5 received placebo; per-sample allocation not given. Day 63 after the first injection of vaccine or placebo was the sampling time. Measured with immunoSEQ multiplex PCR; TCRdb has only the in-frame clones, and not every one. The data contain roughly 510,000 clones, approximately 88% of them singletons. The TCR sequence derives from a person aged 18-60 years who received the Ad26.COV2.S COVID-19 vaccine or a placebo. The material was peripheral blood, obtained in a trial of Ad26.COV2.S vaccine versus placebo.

The CDR3 DNA reads as TGTGCCACCCTAGGACCACCCAATGAGCAGTTCTTC. Translated, it gives CATLGPPNEQFF. The chain is built from TRBV6-5 and TRBJ2-1; D uncertain. The length of the CDR3 is 12 residues. Per germline, CDR1 MNHEY and CDR2 SVGAGI. V lost 10 bases and J lost 6, with 13 bases in between.